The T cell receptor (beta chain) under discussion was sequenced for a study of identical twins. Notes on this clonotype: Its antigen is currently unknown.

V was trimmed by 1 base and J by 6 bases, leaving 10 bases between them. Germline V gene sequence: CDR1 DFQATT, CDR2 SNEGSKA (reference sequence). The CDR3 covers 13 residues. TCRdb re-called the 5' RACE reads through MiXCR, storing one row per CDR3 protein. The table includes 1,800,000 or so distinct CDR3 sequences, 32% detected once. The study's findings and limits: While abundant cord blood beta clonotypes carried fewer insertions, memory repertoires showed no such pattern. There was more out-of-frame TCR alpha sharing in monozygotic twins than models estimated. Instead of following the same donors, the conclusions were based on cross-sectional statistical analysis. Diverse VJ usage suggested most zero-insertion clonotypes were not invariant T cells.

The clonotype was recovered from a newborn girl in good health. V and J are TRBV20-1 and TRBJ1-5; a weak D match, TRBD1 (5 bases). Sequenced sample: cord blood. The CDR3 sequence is CSARAGIGQPQHF. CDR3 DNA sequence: TGCAGTGCTAGAGCAGGGATCGGTCAGCCCCAGCATTTT.